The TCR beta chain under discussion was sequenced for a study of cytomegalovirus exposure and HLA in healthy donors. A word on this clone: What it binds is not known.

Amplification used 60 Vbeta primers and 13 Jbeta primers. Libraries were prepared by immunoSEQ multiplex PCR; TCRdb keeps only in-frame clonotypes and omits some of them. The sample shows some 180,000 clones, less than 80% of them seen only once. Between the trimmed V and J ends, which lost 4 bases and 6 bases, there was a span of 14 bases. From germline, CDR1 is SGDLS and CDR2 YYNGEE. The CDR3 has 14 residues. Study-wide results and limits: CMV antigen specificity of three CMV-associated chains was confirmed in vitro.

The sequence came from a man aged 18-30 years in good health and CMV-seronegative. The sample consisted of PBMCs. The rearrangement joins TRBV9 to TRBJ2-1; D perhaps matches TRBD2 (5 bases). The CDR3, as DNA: TGTGCCAGCAGCCCCCGGGATCTTTCCAATGAGCAGTTCTTC. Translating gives CASSPRDLSNEQFF.